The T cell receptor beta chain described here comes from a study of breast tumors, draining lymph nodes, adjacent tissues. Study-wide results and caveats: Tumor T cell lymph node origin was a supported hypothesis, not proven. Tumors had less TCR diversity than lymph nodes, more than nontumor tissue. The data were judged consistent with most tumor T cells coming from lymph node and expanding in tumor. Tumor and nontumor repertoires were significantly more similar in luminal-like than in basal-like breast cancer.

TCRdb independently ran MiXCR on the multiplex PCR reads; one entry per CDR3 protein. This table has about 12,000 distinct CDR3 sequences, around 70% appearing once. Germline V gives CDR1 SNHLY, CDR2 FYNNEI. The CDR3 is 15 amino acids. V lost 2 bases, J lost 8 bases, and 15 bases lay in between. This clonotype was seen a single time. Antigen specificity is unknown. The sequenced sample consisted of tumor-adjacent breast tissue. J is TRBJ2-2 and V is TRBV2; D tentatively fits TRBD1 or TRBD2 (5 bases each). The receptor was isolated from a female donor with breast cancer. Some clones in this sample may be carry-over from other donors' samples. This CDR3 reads CASSEFSGAPGELFF. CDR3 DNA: TGTGCCAGCAGTGAATTTTCCGGGGCACCTGGGGAGCTGTTTTTT.